These 12 T cell receptor beta chains originate from one sample sequenced in a study of siplizumab effects on memory and regulatory T cells. TCRdb keeps only in-frame clones here, not all; method: immunoSEQ multiplex PCR. The sample includes 55,000 to 80,000 clones, 79% seen only once; the top ten take roughly 0.4%. Material for sequencing was memory CD4+ T cells sorted from blood. The receptors come from a human donor in good health.

V usage is TRBV19 and J usage is TRBJ1-1, with 9 bases that match TRBD1. V was clipped by 5 bases and J by 5 bases; unmatched bases: 3. The germline V gene has CDR1 LNHDA and CDR2 SQIVND (reference sequence). This CDR3 has 13 residues. The CDR3 DNA sequence: TGTGCCAGTAGTTTTGACAGGGGGACTGAAGCTTTCTTT. It specifies CASSFDRGTEAFF.

The rearrangement links TRBV6-5 to TRBJ1-4; D may be TRBD1 (5 bases). The germline gives CDR1 MNHEY, CDR2 SVGAGI. This CDR3 is 13 amino acids long. Trimming shortened V by 6 bases and J by 7 bases, and 12 bases separated the two germline ends. This CDR3 is CASRRQGGEKLFF. Written as DNA, the CDR3 is TGTGCCAGCAGGAGGCAGGGAGGTGAAAAACTGTTTTTT.

This rearrangement joins TRBV4-3 to TRBJ1-2, with no clear D. Per the germline V gene, CDR1 is LGHNA and CDR2 is YSLEER. The CDR3 is 13 amino acids. V gave up 4 bases and J gave up 8 bases, with 14 bases separating them. CDR3 DNA: TGCGCCAGCAGCCGAGGAGACCTTCGGGGCTACACCTTC. It yields the protein CASSRGDLRGYTF.

This chain joins TRBV13 and TRBJ1-1; 8 nucleotides match TRBD1. The CDR3 runs 13 residues. V lost 5 bases to trimming and J lost 4 bases; unmatched junction nucleotides: 3. The germline V gene has CDR1 PRHDT and CDR2 FYEKMQ (reference sequence). The CDR3 loop reads CASSPTGGTEAFF. The CDR3 nucleotides read TGTGCCAGCAGCCCAACAGGGGGCACTGAAGCTTTCTTT.

The chain recombines TRBV28 with TRBJ2-5; 8 bases align to TRBD1. The CDR3 runs 17 residues. In germline, CDR1 is MDHEN, CDR2 SYDVKM. V lost 6 bases and J lost 7; bases outside the gene matches: 19. The CDR3 protein is CASSTPVGGQGLGTQYF. The CDR3 nucleotides are TGTGCCAGCAGCACGCCCGTGGGTGGACAGGGATTGGGGACCCAGTACTTC.

The J gene is TRBJ2-5, the V gene TRBV9; D tentatively reads TRBD1 or TRBD2 (5 bases each). V dropped 4 bases and J dropped 1 base, with 14 bases sitting between them. The germline gives CDR1 SGDLS, CDR2 YYNGEE. The CDR3 sequence is 15 residues long. The CDR3: CASSPNGAVQETQYF. For the CDR3, the DNA is TGTGCCAGCAGCCCGAACGGGGCAGTCCAAGAGACCCAGTACTTC.

This chain connects TRBV5-4 to TRBJ1-1; the D gene is possibly TRBD1 (5 bases). The CDR3 loop spans 15 amino acids. The germline gives CDR1 SGHNT, CDR2 YYREEE (reference sequence). Trimming took off 0 bases at V and 5 bases at J, with 14 bases between the two ends. CDR3 nucleotide sequence: TGTGCCAGCAGCTTGGTTTTAGGGGTCGGAACTGAAGCTTTCTTT. Its protein product is CASSLVLGVGTEAFF.

This clone has just a few counts. DNA of the CDR3: TGTGCCAGCAGTCGACAAAGTTACACTGAAGCTTTCTTT. Translating gives CASSRQSYTEAFF. The chain employs TRBV9 and TRBJ1-1, with D hard to call. CDR3 length: 13 residues. The V gene's germline CDR1 is SGDLS and CDR2 YYNGEE. The V gene lost 5 bases and the J gene lost 3 bases, with 11 bases spanning the gap.

This chain links TRBV18 with TRBJ2-3; 10 bases fit TRBD2. This CDR3 is 15 amino acids long. The germline CDR1 and CDR2 sequences are KGHSH and LQKENI. V gave up 6 bases and J gave up 3 bases; unmatched junction bases: 6. The DNA for the CDR3 is TGTGCCAGCTCGCTTCTAGCGGGGGTAACAGATACGCAGTATTTT. As protein: CASSLLAGVTDTQYF.

The rearrangement joins TRBV7-3 to TRBJ2-4; TRBD1 matches at 9 bases. The CDR3 extends over 13 amino acids. Germline V CDR1 and CDR2: SGHTA, FQGTGA. With V trimmed by 4 bases and J by 7 bases, 2 bases remained unmatched. CDR3 DNA sequence: TGTGCCAGCAGCTCAGGGACAGGGAACATTCAGTACTTC. Protein sequence: CASSSGTGNIQYF.

The V and J genes are TRBV28 and TRBJ2-5, with 8 bases identical to TRBD1. V lost 4 bases and J lost 6; bases outside the gene matches: 16. The CDR3 has 17 residues. CDR1 is MDHEN, CDR2 SYDVKM, per germline. The CDR3 nucleotides are TGTGCCAGCAGTTCGTACCTCGGACAGGGCAATACAAAGACCCAGTACTTC. Protein: CASSSYLGQGNTKTQYF.

The rearrangement links TRBV5-1 to TRBJ1-2; possible D gene TRBD1, 5 bases. Germline values: CDR1 SGHRS, CDR2 YFSETQ. The CDR3 consists of 17 residues. V was shortened by 4 bases and J by 4 bases, with 23 bases between the two germline ends. The CDR3 spells CASSLSRGAGGTYGYTF. For the CDR3, the DNA is TGCGCCAGCAGCCTTTCCCGAGGGGCCGGAGGAACCTATGGCTACACCTTC.